The 32 T cell receptor beta chains below come from one sample, sequenced in a study of T cells in localized non-small cell lung cancer. Using immunoSEQ multiplex PCR, the repertoire was profiled, and TCRdb retains in-frame clones only, with some absent. The sample records tens of thousands of clones, around nine tenths being singletons. The source material was peripheral blood, sampled before any cancer treatment. The receptor set was obtained from a woman aged 40-69 years with stage I lung adenocarcinoma.

V usage is TRBV11-2 and J usage is TRBJ1-1; maybe TRBD1 (6 bases). The CDR3 runs to 15 residues. Germline loops: CDR1 SGHAT, CDR2 FQNNGV. Between the trimmed V and J ends, which lost 3 bases and 7 bases, there was a span of 18 bases. In nucleotides, the CDR3 is TGTGCCAGCAGCTTGAGTCCGGGGGCGCGTGGTGAAGCTTTCTTT. Protein: CASSLSPGARGEAFF.

Remarks on this clone: One end of the junction varies from germline; a read error may be responsible. This chain joins TRBV5-1 and TRBJ2-7; 8 bases are shared with TRBD1. Germline CDR1 reads SGHRS; CDR2 reads YFSETQ. CDR3 length: 13 residues. This chain's CDR3 is CASSLADREKPDF. The CDR3 bases are TGCGCCAGCAGCTTGGCGGACAGGGAAAAACCTGACTTC.

The chain is built from TRBV28 and TRBJ2-7; 7 nucleotides line up with TRBD1. CDR1 MDHEN and CDR2 SYDVKM come from the germline V gene. Losses at the gene ends were 2 bases for V and 2 bases for J; bases not matched to a gene: 9. The CDR3 is 16 residues long. CDR3 DNA: TGTGCCAGCAGTTTACTGTCACCGGGACAGACCTACGAGCAGTACTTC. Encoded protein: CASSLLSPGQTYEQYF.

This clone has only a few counts. The genes are TRBV2 and TRBJ1-5; the D gene is possibly TRBD1 (6 bases). The CDR3 consists of 13 residues. Germline CDR1 reads SNHLY; CDR2 reads FYNNEI. V was pared by 4 bases and J by 7 bases, with 11 bases between. CDR3 DNA: TGTGCCAGCAGTGCCGGGGGCGAACAGCCCCAGCATTTT. Amino acid sequence: CASSAGGEQPQHF.

This chain links TRBV28 with TRBJ1-5; no clear D gene. From germline, CDR1 is MDHEN and CDR2 SYDVKM. Trimming pared 5 bases from V and 0 bases from J, leaving 11 bases between. This CDR3 region has 15 residues. CDR3 sequence: CASSMGRHSNQPQHF. As DNA, the CDR3 is TGTGCCAGCAGTATGGGCCGCCATAGCAATCAGCCCCAGCATTTT. The whole variable domain, remainder taken from reference TRBV28 and TRBJ1-5, is DVKVTQSSRYLVKRTGEKVFLECVQDMDHENMFWYRQDPGLGLRLIYFSYDVKMKEKGDIPEGYSVSREKKERFSLILESASTNQTSMYLCASSMGRHSNQPQHFGDGTRLSIL.

The genes are TRBV7-6 and TRBJ2-5; 7 positions agree with TRBD1. There are 16 residues in the CDR3. Per germline, CDR1 SGHVS and CDR2 FNYEAQ. V lost 2 bases and J lost 5; bases outside the gene matches: 11. As DNA, the CDR3 is TGTGCCAGCAGCTTAACTCTAGGGGGCCGGCGGGAGACCCAGTACTTC. Its protein is CASSLTLGGRRETQYF.

This chain links TRBV5-4 with TRBJ2-7; D gene ambiguous. The CDR3 consists of 13 residues. V dropped 5 bases and J dropped 0 bases, with 9 bases sitting between them. Per germline, CDR1 SGHNT and CDR2 YYREEE (reference sequence). CDR3 in amino acids: CASRDGNSYEQYF. DNA of the CDR3: TGTGCCAGCAGAGACGGAAACTCCTACGAGCAGTACTTC.

This chain links TRBV6-6 with TRBJ2-7; 9 positions agree with TRBD1. The CDR3 extends over 14 amino acids. The ends lost 4 bases at V and 7 bases at J; junction bases unmatched: 8. Germline V gene sequence: CDR1 MNHNY, CDR2 SVGAGI (reference sequence). CDR3 nucleotides: TGTGCCAGCAGTTCGGGACAGGGTAGTGGGGAGCAGTACTTC. Amino acids: CASSSGQGSGEQYF.

CDR3 loop: CASSESPDTEAFF. DNA of the CDR3: TGTGCCAGCAGTGAAAGTCCGGACACTGAAGCTTTCTTT. The chain employs TRBV6-1 and TRBJ1-1; D is undetermined. Deletions cut 2 bases from V and 3 bases from J, with 7 bases between. This CDR3 contains 13 residues. Per the germline V gene, CDR1 is MNHNS and CDR2 is SASEGT.

This clone was counted a single time. This chain connects TRBV19 to TRBJ2-7; 8 bases map to TRBD2. The CDR3 is made up of 14 amino acids. V lost 6 bases, J lost 4 bases, and 8 bases stayed unmatched. Germline assignment: CDR1 LNHDA and CDR2 SQIVND (reference sequence). CDR3 in amino acids: CASSPGLGKYEQYF. The CDR3 DNA follows: TGTGCCAGTAGCCCGGGACTAGGGAAATACGAGCAGTACTTC.

This clone was seen only once. The chain employs TRBV2 and TRBJ2-7, with D maybe TRBD1 (6 bases). In germline, CDR1 is SNHLY, CDR2 FYNNEI. Trimming cost V 6 bases and J 3 bases, with 9 bases left between them. The CDR3 covers 12 residues. CDR3 nucleotide sequence: TGTGCCAGCAGCCTACAGGGCTACGAGCAGTACTTC. Translation: CASSLQGYEQYF.

The CDR3 spells CASGLEVATIYF. The CDR3 DNA reads TGTGCTAGTGGTTTGGAGGTGGCCACCATATATTTT. This chain connects TRBV12-5 to TRBJ1-3; no clear D gene. Germline loops: CDR1 LGHNT, CDR2 FRNRAP. V was cut by 1 base and J by 9 bases, with 7 bases left in between. The CDR3 loop spans 12 amino acids.

This clone was seen a handful of times. The rearrangement links TRBV7-9 to TRBJ1-6, with a weak D call TRBD1 (6 bases). This CDR3 has 13 residues. Germline-derived CDR1 and CDR2 are SEHNR and FQNEAQ (reference sequence). V lost 6 bases and J lost 9, with 12 bases in between. CDR3 nucleotides: TGTGCCAGCAGTACAGGGTGGAGTTCACCCCTCCACTTT. Translated, it gives CASSTGWSSPLHF.

The chain carries TRBV7-9 and TRBJ2-3, with 13 bases that match TRBD2. The V gene's germline CDR1 is SEHNR and CDR2 FQNEAQ (reference sequence). The CDR3 contains 15 residues. V lost 5 bases to trimming and J lost 4 bases; unmatched junction nucleotides: 3. CDR3 loop: CASSQLAGGSDTQYF. CDR3 in DNA: TGTGCCAGCAGCCAACTAGCGGGGGGGTCAGATACGCAGTATTTT. The variable domain in full, completed from reference TRBV7-9 and TRBJ2-3, reads DTGVSQNPRHKITKRGQNVTFRCDPISEHNRLYWYRQTLGQGPEFLTYFQNEAQLEKSRLLSDRFSAERPKGSFSTLEIQRTEQGDSAMYLCASSQLAGGSDTQYFGPGTRLTVL.

V is TRBV30 and J is TRBJ2-7, with unresolved D. The CDR3 extends over 12 amino acids. V shed 0 bases and J shed 9 bases, with 12 bases lying between them. The germline V gene has CDR1 GTSNPN and CDR2 SVGIG (reference sequence). In DNA form, the CDR3 reads TGTGCCTGGAGTGTGGGCGCGGTACGGCAGTACTTC. Its protein product is CAWSVGAVRQYF.

The gene calls are TRBV11-2 and TRBJ1-6; TRBD1 is a possible D gene (6 bases). The CDR3 spans 15 residues. In germline, CDR1 is SGHAT, CDR2 FQNNGV. Trimming took 5 bases from V and 7 from J, leaving 15 bases between them. In DNA, the CDR3 is TGTGCCAGCAGCCCAAGGTGGGGGGGCAATTCACCCCTCCACTTT. Translated: CASSPRWGGNSPLHF. The complete variable domain, with remaining parts taken from reference TRBV11-2 and TRBJ1-6, reads EAGVAQSPRYKIIEKRQSVAFWCNPISGHATLYWYQQILGQGPKLLIQFQNNGVVDDSQLPKDRFSAERLKGVDSTLKIQPAKLEDSAVYLCASSPRWGGNSPLHFGNGTRLTVT.

As DNA, the CDR3 is TGTGCCAGCAGCCTACAGGGGAATGTCAATAATTCACCCCTCCACTTT. The encoded protein is CASSLQGNVNNSPLHF. V is TRBV7-3 and J is TRBJ1-6; 7 positions agree with TRBD1. V lost 5 bases to trimming and J lost 5 bases; unmatched junction nucleotides: 9. Germline assignment: CDR1 SGHTA and CDR2 FQGTGA. The CDR3 has 16 residues.

This clone turned up a few times. The V gene is TRBV5-6, the J gene TRBJ2-3; 7 bases line up with TRBD2. The CDR3 totals 14 residues. Per the germline V gene, CDR1 is SGHDT and CDR2 is YYEEEE. J was trimmed by 6 bases and V by 2 bases; bases with no gene match: 6. The CDR3 bases are TGTGCCAGCAGCTTCGGGGGGAAAGGGGATACGCAGTATTTT. Its translation is CASSFGGKGDTQYF.

This chain connects TRBV2 to TRBJ2-3; D is possibly TRBD1 or TRBD2 (5 bases each). The CDR3 length is 12 residues. The germline V gene encodes CDR1 SNHLY and CDR2 FYNNEI. Trimming cost V 6 bases and J 4 bases, with 8 bases left between them. The CDR3 spells CASSGAPDTQYF. The CDR3 region has the DNA TGTGCCAGCAGCGGGGCCCCAGATACGCAGTATTTT.

The count of this clone is one. The chain couples TRBV2 to TRBJ1-1; D possibly corresponds to TRBD1 (6 bases). Looked up from germline, CDR1 is SNHLY and CDR2 is FYNNEI. The V end was cut by 5 bases, the J end by 0 bases, with 13 bases between. The CDR3 is 15 residues long. The CDR3 here is CASSQWTVMNTEAFF. The CDR3 DNA reads as TGTGCCAGCAGTCAGTGGACAGTCATGAACACTGAAGCTTTCTTT.

The V call is TRBV5-1, the J call TRBJ1-2, with a weak D call TRBD1 (5 bases). The CDR3 has 15 residues. With 3 bases removed from V and 4 bases from J, the gap between germline ends came to 16 bases. CDR1 and CDR2 (germline): SGHRS, YFSETQ. CDR3 amino acids: CASSYTGYGTYGYTF. The CDR3 DNA reads as TGCGCCAGCAGCTATACGGGGTATGGGACCTATGGCTACACCTTC. Combining the CDR3 with reference TRBV5-1 and TRBJ1-2 gives the whole variable domain KAGVTQTPRYLIKTRGQQVTLSCSPISGHRSVSWYQQTPGQGLQFLFEYFSETQRNKGNFPGRFSGRQFSNSRSEMNVSTLELGDSALYLCASSYTGYGTYGYTFGSGTRLTVV.

The CDR3 is CATSRDKETQYF. CDR3 DNA: TGTGCCACCAGCAGAGATAAGGAGACCCAGTACTTC. The chain recombines TRBV15 with TRBJ2-5, with D hard to call. The length of the CDR3 is 12 residues. The V end was cut by 0 bases, the J end by 5 bases, with 4 bases between. Germline CDR1 and CDR2: LNHNV and YYDKDF (reference sequence).

The chain has TRBV19 and TRBJ2-1; D gene uncertain. The V and J ends lost 6 bases and 7 bases respectively, with 19 bases between them. The CDR3 is 15 amino acids. Germline CDR1 and CDR2: LNHDA and SQIVND (reference sequence). For the CDR3, the DNA is TGTGCCAGTAGCCTGGACCGGACGATTTTGAATGAGCAGTTCTTC. Its translation is CASSLDRTILNEQFF.

This chain connects TRBV5-1 to TRBJ2-7, with D unclear. The CDR3 covers 13 residues. V lost 3 bases, J lost 0 bases, and 7 bases lay in between. Germline V CDR1 and CDR2: SGHRS, YFSETQ. The CDR3 loop is CASSSIFSYEQYF. Here the CDR3 DNA reads TGCGCCAGCAGCTCCATTTTCTCCTACGAGCAGTACTTC.

V is TRBV5-1 and J is TRBJ2-1; either TRBD1 or TRBD2 may fit D (6 bases each). There are 15 residues in the CDR3. Trimming shortened V by 4 bases and J by 7 bases, and 18 bases separated the two germline ends. Germline V lookup: CDR1 SGHRS, CDR2 YFSETQ. The CDR3 region is CASSRVGGLTNEQFF. Written as DNA, the CDR3 is TGCGCCAGCAGCCGGGTAGGGGGACTTACAAATGAGCAGTTCTTC.

There are a few counts of this clone. The rearrangement joins TRBV2 to TRBJ1-1; possibly TRBD1 for D (5 bases). Per the germline V gene, CDR1 is SNHLY and CDR2 is FYNNEI. Trimming shortened V by 6 bases and J by 5 bases, and 22 bases separated the two germline ends. The CDR3 has 16 residues. CDR3 in amino acids: CASSGPHLQGATEAFF. The CDR3 nucleotides read TGTGCCAGCAGCGGCCCCCACCTCCAAGGGGCAACTGAAGCTTTCTTT.

The CDR3 DNA reads as TGTGCCAGCAGGCCGCCGGGACAGAGGGACAATGAGCAGTTCTTC. Translating gives CASRPPGQRDNEQFF. This sequence joins TRBV27 and TRBJ2-1; 7 bases align to TRBD1. J gave up 5 bases and V 6 bases, and 10 bases lay outside the gene matches. The length of the CDR3 is 15 residues. CDR1 is MNHEY, CDR2 SMNVEV, per germline (reference sequence).

The chain uses TRBV28 and TRBJ1-5; D is unresolved. The V and J ends lost 2 bases and 9 bases respectively, with 11 bases between them. This CDR3 is 13 amino acids long. Germline V gives CDR1 MDHEN, CDR2 SYDVKM. CDR3 amino acids: CASSLSYPLPQHF. The CDR3 DNA follows: TGTGCCAGCAGTTTAAGCTACCCATTGCCCCAGCATTTT.

V is TRBV11-2 and J is TRBJ1-1; unclear D gene. Trimming cost V 6 bases and J 2 bases, with 16 bases left between them. This CDR3 comprises 15 residues. Germline V lookup: CDR1 SGHAT, CDR2 FQNNGV. CDR3 coding DNA: TGTGCCAGCAGTTACAACGGGGTCAGTAACACTGAAGCTTTCTTT. Translating gives CASSYNGVSNTEAFF.

The V gene is TRBV29-1, the J gene TRBJ2-7, with a tentative D call TRBD2 (6 bases). CDR1 and CDR2 from the germline V gene are SQVTM and ANQGSEA. V gave up 7 bases and J gave up 5 bases, with 15 bases separating them. The CDR3 sequence is 12 residues long. CDR3 in amino acids: CSGAGGHHEQYF. Here the CDR3 DNA reads TGCAGCGGGGCCGGAGGGCACCACGAGCAGTACTTC.

This clone was recorded only once. This rearrangement joins TRBV11-2 to TRBJ2-7; tentative D call: TRBD1 (5 bases). The length of the CDR3 is 15 residues. The germline V gene has CDR1 SGHAT and CDR2 FQNNGV. V was clipped by 0 bases and J by 3 bases, with 12 bases between them. CDR3 in amino acids: CASSLDQGRHYEQYF. CDR3 nucleotides: TGTGCCAGCAGCTTAGATCAGGGCAGGCACTACGAGCAGTACTTC. Variable domain in full (rest from reference TRBV11-2 and TRBJ2-7): EAGVAQSPRYKIIEKRQSVAFWCNPISGHATLYWYQQILGQGPKLLIQFQNNGVVDDSQLPKDRFSAERLKGVDSTLKIQPAKLEDSAVYLCASSLDQGRHYEQYFGPGTRLTVT.

V is TRBV15 and J is TRBJ1-6; 7 bases are a match to TRBD1. The ends lost 4 bases at V and 4 bases at J; junction bases unmatched: 16. Germline CDR1 is LNHNV and CDR2 is YYDKDF (reference sequence). The CDR3 extends over 19 amino acids. The CDR3 nucleotides are TGTGCCACCAGCACCCGGTTAGCGACAGGGTCCGCTTATAATTCACCCCTCCACTTT. This gives the protein CATSTRLATGSAYNSPLHF.